This T cell receptor beta chain originates from a study of persistence of HIV-infected CD4 T cells. Lysates of CMV-infected fibroblasts at approximately 9.4 ug/mL stimulated these cells. CD40L-negative CD69-negative CD45RO-high memory CD4+ T cells were sorted as populations depleted of antigen-responding cells. Germline values: CDR1 LGHDT, CDR2 YNNKEL (reference sequence). V gave up 4 bases and J gave up 4 bases; unmatched junction bases: 6. There are 15 residues in the CDR3. Comment on this clone: Its specificity is not known.

This was the immunoSEQ version 4 assay in survey mode. Profiling relied on immunoSEQ multiplex PCR, and the TCRdb table lists in-frame clones only, not all of them. The sample lists some 48,000 clones, about 80% seen once, with about 3% in the top ten. The receptor comes from an adult man with HIV who was CMV-seropositive. This specimen was CD4+ T cells sorted from PBMCs after roughly 20-hour stimulation, taken from a patient who received antiretroviral therapy. The rearrangement joins TRBV3-1 (or the pseudogene TRBV3-2) to TRBJ1-1; 10 nucleotides line up with TRBD1. Here the CDR3 DNA reads TGTGCCAGCAGCCTAAGACGACAGGGGGCCACTGAAGCTTTCTTT. The encoded protein is CASSLRRQGATEAFF.